This TCR beta chain came from a study of technical replicates of blood from several donors. V shed 2 bases and J shed 5 bases, with 9 bases lying between them. Germline-derived CDR1 and CDR2 are MNHEY and SVGAGI. The CDR3 has 14 amino acids. Libraries were prepared by immunoSEQ multiplex PCR; TCRdb keeps only in-frame clonotypes and omits some of them. The sample carries approximately 45,000 clones, almost 97% recorded once. The sequence derives from a human donor in good health. The V and J genes are TRBV6-5 and TRBJ2-2; the D is unclear. Sequencing used T cells isolated from PBMCs. As DNA, the CDR3 is TGTGCCAGCAGTTACGTTTCCGGGACCGGGGAGCTGTTTTTT. Residues: CASSYVSGTGELFF.